This T cell receptor beta chain derives from a study of blood T cell repertoires in COVID-19. Whole-study context: The United States, Italy and Spain supplied acute and convalescent COVID-19 samples.

Original processing notes: Reference gene primers were amplified, and this amplification served to estimate nucleated cell counts. Clones were read by immunoSEQ multiplex PCR, and TCRdb kept only the in-frame ones, dropping some. Clone size and V and J calls were adopted from that table, with D and trimming inferred from the DNA. This sample has about 310,000 clones, with approximately 90% found just once. Participants came from about 23 US areas, aged about 18 to 89 years. Specimen: PBMCs or T cells enriched from blood (not recorded which). The TCR comes from a woman aged 40 to 50 who had recovered from COVID-19.

CDR3 DNA: TGTGCCAGCAGTCCGCGAGCAAGAGCGAACTATGGCTACACCTTC. As protein: CASSPRARANYGYTF. V usage is TRBV27 and J usage is TRBJ1-2; unclear D gene. The V gene's germline CDR1 is MNHEY and CDR2 SMNVEV (reference sequence). The CDR3 spans 15 residues. V dropped 5 bases and J dropped 2 bases, with 15 bases sitting between them.